What follows describes a single TCR beta chain. Germline V gives CDR1 MGHRA, CDR2 YSYEKL. V trimming: 0 bases; J trimming: 2 bases; junction bases outside the gene matches: 6. The CDR3 covers 17 residues. The data are from a study of blood T cell repertoires in COVID-19. Study at large: The United States, Italy and Spain were the sources of the acute and convalescent COVID-19 samples. From T cells, B-cell-depleted T cells, or PBMCs came the material, which was cDNA or gDNA.

As handled by the study authors: Amplifying reference gene primers gave estimates of nucleated cell counts. Produced via immunoSEQ multiplex PCR; TCRdb's table is partial and in-frame only. V and J calls and clone size come straight from that table; D and trimming were deduced from the DNA. The data hold 120,000 or so clones, with around 81% observed a single time. The sample was peripheral blood. This chain uses TRBV4-1 with TRBJ2-5; TRBD2 aligns across 10 bases. The receptor's source is a woman in her fifties or sixties with acute or convalescent COVID-19. The CDR3 DNA reads TGCGCCAGCAGCCAAGAAAAAGGACTAGCGGTACAAGAGACCCAGTACTTC. Translating gives CASSQEKGLAVQETQYF.